This TCR beta chain stems from a study of cytomegalovirus exposure and HLA in healthy donors. Primers included in the PCR were 60 Vbeta and 13 Jbeta primers. Repertoires were generated with immunoSEQ multiplex PCR, while TCRdb's copy carries only in-frame clones and drops some. Among over 150,000 clones listed, roughly 70% were seen once. About this clone: The antigen remains unidentified.

Whole-study findings and limits: Reportedly, diagnosis of cytomegalovirus status by the classifier showed high specificity and sensitivity. The authors enumerated over 150 TCR beta chains as linked to cytomegalovirus.

The sequenced sample was PBMCs. The source is a woman aged 35 to 49 in good health and CMV-seropositive.

CDR3 nucleotides: TGTGCCAGCAGTGACAGGGATATGAGGGGCTACACCTTC. Protein: CASSDRDMRGYTF. J is TRBJ1-2 and V is TRBV6-6; 7 bases are shared with TRBD1. Trimming at V came to 5 bases and at J to 8 bases, leaving 8 bases not matched to a gene. The CDR3 runs 13 residues. Germline V lookup: CDR1 MNHNY, CDR2 SVGAGI (reference sequence).